The entry that follows covers one T cell receptor (beta chain) sequence. No antigen is known for it. No much larger clone exists at a distance of one base, and base qualities are not known. In Seattle, one collaborating source enrolled patients while the infection was active and tracked those patients longitudinally over the course of disease. Whole blood was collected in K2EDTA tubes by collaborating institutions according to the institutions' own protocols. For TCRbeta analysis, collaborator samples were shipped as frozen whole blood, as isolated PBMCs, or as DNA extracted from either sample type. This specimen belongs to a study of blood T cell repertoires in COVID-19 (dated by TCRdb to about 2020). Regarding the complete study: The collaborator samples originated in the United States, Italy and Spain and spanned the acute and convalescent phases of COVID-19. The prospective study material was composed of cDNA or gDNA derived from T cells, B-cell-depleted T cells, or PBMCs. Subjects who had been exposed to COVID-19, were actively infected with it, or had recovered from it provided the deeply sampled blood TCRbeta repertoires that made up the dataset. The repertoires were released in a freely available public database intended as a resource for research on the immune response to SARS-CoV-2. The samples were drawn from two sources: the first 160 participants of the ongoing ImmuneRACE study, and about 1,300 subjects contributed by 6 global collaborators. Sample metadata almost always included a de-identified subject ID, COVID-19 status, age in years and sex. Where HLA class I and class II types were available, the types were taken from metadata supplied by the sample provider, not from assay-based typing. General study outcomes and caveats: The quantity of clinical and demographic metadata differed by source and by participant and was supplied without curation.

TCRbeta CDR3 regions were amplified from genomic DNA by means of the immunoSEQ Assay, a bias-controlled multiplex PCR. The authors' pipeline ran thus. Within the assay, amplification of reference gene primers was used to estimate how many nucleated cells each sample contained. To quantify the absolute abundance of each unique TCRbeta CDR3 rearrangement, sequence reads were collapsed and filtered. For each sample, productive Simpson clonality was calculated as the square root of Simpson's diversity index over productive rearrangements. As stored in TCRdb, this immuneACCESS dataset retains in-frame rearrangements with V and J assigned. A fraction of the clones does not appear; measured against another copy, unresolved V genes explain less than half of the discrepancy, and the remainder lacks a known reason. That table supplies the V and J calls and clone size; D and trimming were determined from the DNA. Present in this sample are about 120,000 clones, around 91% of which were seen just once. The top ten constitute around 4.1% of the sample.

V is pruned by 5 bases and J by 5 bases, leaving 8 bases of the junction without a gene match. For CDR1 and CDR2, the germline V gene (reference sequence) lists SEHNR and FQNEAQ. Taken from cysteine to phenylalanine, the CDR3 has 17 residues. Of all the DNA, just the CDR3 is kept, 51 bases in frame from base 1. Source material: peripheral blood. The receptor was isolated from a woman aged 60-75 years with COVID-19, enrolled during active disease. Recombination connected TRBV7-9 to TRBJ2-3; 15 nucleotides in the junction match TRBD2. The bases are TGTGCCAGCAGCCAAGGCGGGACTAGCGGGGGGCGAGATACGCAGTATTTT. Translated, it gives CASSQGGTSGGRDTQYF.